This T cell receptor beta chain was found in a study of molecular identifiers for immune sequencing clone quantification. Study details: Replicates partitioned RNA from approximately 20,000 or 100,000 naive CD8 cells into five parts, sequencing four. Study-level points and caveats: Over 99% of CMV-specific effector molecules, but under 1% of naive ones, were in clones above 20 copies.

The CDR3 is made up of 17 amino acids. This clonotype was seen ten or more times. The antigen remains undetermined. Both previously described methods and listed TCR primers were employed to make bulk TCR libraries. TCRdb ran MiXCR on the PCR reads and lists one entry per CDR3 protein. The data hold under 350,000 distinct CDR3 sequences, with 24% observed a single time. The receptor comes from a human donor in good health. Some libraries in this study had Jurkat cell RNA spiked in. Specimen: naive CD8+ T cells from blood, with Jurkat cell RNA spiked in. Subset indicated: FACS-sorted CD8+CD4-CCR7+CD45RA+ naive T cells. The V gene is TRBV21-1, the J gene TRBJ2-3; the table's D call, TRBD2, has no DNA check behind it. TRBV21-1 represents a pseudogene. The CDR3 spells CATGTSAGGPDTDTQYF. The CDR3 coding sequence is TGTGCCACCGGGACTTCGGCGGGAGGGCCCGACACAGATACGCAGTATTTT.